A single sample is the source of the 5 T cell receptor beta chains below, sequenced in a study of T cell responses to AZD1222 COVID-19 vaccine. The repertoire was sequenced with immunoSEQ multiplex PCR; TCRdb's copy has only in-frame clones and lacks some. The sample shows under 95,000 clones, around nine tenths of them seen only once. Here the sequenced sample was peripheral blood, taken on day 0 of AZD1222 vaccination. Source of these receptors: an adult in good health.

This clone was detected only once. The chain uses TRBV5-4 and TRBJ2-7, with D unclear. Germline V gene data show CDR1 as SGHNT and CDR2 as YYREEE (reference sequence). The germline V and J ends were trimmed by 0 bases and 9 bases, with 13 bases remaining between them. The CDR3 covers 13 residues. For the CDR3, the DNA is TGTGCCAGCAGCTTGGGCTGGCAGTCGGCGCAGTACTTC. Amino acid sequence: CASSLGWQSAQYF.

The chain employs TRBV24-1 and TRBJ2-1; TRBD2 agrees at 14 bases. The CDR3 contains 16 residues. The J segment lost 8 bases and the V segment lost 3 bases, leaving 5 bases of the junction unmatched. The germline CDR1 and CDR2 sequences are KGHDR and SFDVKD. CDR3 loop: CATSDGTSGGRDEQFF. CDR3 coding DNA: TGTGCCACCAGTGATGGGACTAGCGGGGGTAGGGATGAGCAGTTCTTC.

This clone was observed a few times. The V call is TRBV19, the J call TRBJ2-3; TRBD1 is a possible D gene (6 bases). The V and J ends lost 7 bases and 8 bases respectively, with 22 bases between them. The CDR3 length is 15 residues. Germline V lookup: CDR1 LNHDA, CDR2 SQIVND (reference sequence). CDR3 nucleotide sequence: TGTGCCAGTACCCAAGACAGGTCCTCAGACGGTACGCAGTATTTT. This sequence encodes CASTQDRSSDGTQYF.

The genes are TRBV30 and TRBJ2-3; 10 bases match TRBD1. The CDR3 is 15 residues long. From germline, CDR1 is GTSNPN and CDR2 SVGIG (reference sequence). J lost 0 bases, V lost 8 bases, and 8 bases had no gene match. CDR3 in DNA: TGTGCCGGCTCGGGGACAGGGGTTAGCACAGATACGCAGTATTTT. Translating gives CAGSGTGVSTDTQYF.

This clone was counted only a few times. The rearrangement links TRBV4-3 to TRBJ1-1; TRBD1 might be the D (5 bases). Germline V lookup: CDR1 LGHNA, CDR2 YSLEER. This CDR3 is 13 amino acids long. Between the trimmed V and J ends, which lost 3 bases and 11 bases, there was a span of 16 bases. The CDR3, as DNA: TGCGCCAGCAGCCAGGTTCGGGGGAGTTGGGCTTTCTTT. This gives the protein CASSQVRGSWAFF.